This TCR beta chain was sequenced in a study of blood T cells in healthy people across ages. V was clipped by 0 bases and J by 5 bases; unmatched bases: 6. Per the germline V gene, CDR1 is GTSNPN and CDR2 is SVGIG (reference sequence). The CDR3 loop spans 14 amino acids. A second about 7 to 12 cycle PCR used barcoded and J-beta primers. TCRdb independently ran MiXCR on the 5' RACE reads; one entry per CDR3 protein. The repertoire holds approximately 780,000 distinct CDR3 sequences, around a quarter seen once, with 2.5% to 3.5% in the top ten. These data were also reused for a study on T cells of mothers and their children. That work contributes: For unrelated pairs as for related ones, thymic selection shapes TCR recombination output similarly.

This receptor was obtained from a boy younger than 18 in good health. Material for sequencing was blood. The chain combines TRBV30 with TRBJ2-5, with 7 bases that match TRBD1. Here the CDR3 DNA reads TGTGCCTGGAGTGTACTAGGGGGCGGTGAGACCCAGTACTTC. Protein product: CAWSVLGGGETQYF.